This T cell receptor beta chain stems from a study of beta chain features in type 1 diabetes. Study-wide points: TCRB CDR3 length was moderately but significantly reduced in all four CD4+ subsets of Type 1 diabetes patients. Highly expressing activated T cells could be over-counted with a cDNA template.

Trimming took 1 base from V and 5 from J; bases not matched to a gene: 5. CDR3 length: 14 amino acids. The germline gives CDR1 GTSNPN, CDR2 SVGIG (reference sequence). Expressed TCRB transcripts were sequenced, since all the RNA that had been isolated was reverse transcribed. Repertoires were generated with immunoSEQ multiplex PCR, while TCRdb's copy carries only in-frame clones and drops some. The repertoire holds some 640,000 clones, with 11% to 15% as singletons. Sorting with CD45RO/CCR7/CD25/CD127/CD95/CD27 yielded naive, central memory, regulatory and stem-like memory CD4+ cells. This clone was counted only a few times. What it binds is unknown.

This receptor was obtained from a man younger than 30 with type 1 diabetes. The sequencing sample was made of naive CD4+ T cells from blood. V is TRBV30 and J is TRBJ2-5, with 9 nucleotides matching TRBD2. The CDR3 loop reads CAWSGASGAETQYF. The CDR3 DNA follows: TGTGCCTGGAGTGGCGCTAGCGGGGCGGAGACCCAGTACTTC.